The rows below give T cell receptor beta chains drawn from one sample of a study of blood T cell repertoires in COVID-19. Sequencing was performed with immunoSEQ multiplex PCR; in TCRdb, only in-frame clones are kept and a portion is missing. The table has some 120,000 clones, 90% seen once. The specimen sequenced was peripheral blood. These receptors were obtained from a man aged 55 to 70 with COVID-19, enrolled during active disease. CDR3s include the opening cysteine and the closing phenylalanine or tryptophan. Each record gives: J gene, D gene, clone size, V gene, CDR3 DNA, CDR3 protein. A D gene is named only where the DNA matches it firmly. Not all rows give a size; the values are once, few, many and, for expanded clones, a class.

>TRBJ2-4|TRBD1|NA|TRBV6-1
TGTGCCAGCAGTGCATCGGGACAGCAGATTCTAGCCAAAAACATTCAGTACTTC
CASSASGQQILAKNIQYF
>TRBJ2-5|NA|NA|TRBV5-5
TGTGCCAGCAGCTGGAGGGAAGTACGGAAAGAGACCCAGTACTTC
CASSWREVRKETQYF
>TRBJ1-4|NA|NA|TRBV5-4
TGTGCCAGCAGCTTGTTAGGGAGTGAAGAAAAACTGTTTTTT
CASSLLGSEEKLFF
>TRBJ1-5|TRBD1|NA|TRBV7-8
TGTGCCAGCAGCTTAGCGGGACAGGGAGTTAATCAGCCCCAGCATTTT
CASSLAGQGVNQPQHF
>TRBJ2-2|TRBD2|NA|TRBV30
TGTGCCTGGAGTGGGGTAGCGGGAGAAACCGGGGAGCTGTTTTTT
CAWSGVAGETGELFF
>TRBJ2-7|TRBD1|NA|TRBV7-9
TGTGCCAGCAACCCGACAAACAGGGGACACGAGCAGTACTTC
CASNPTNRGHEQYF
>TRBJ1-2|NA|once|TRBV5-1
TGCGCCAGCAGCTTGGACAGGTCTAACTATGGCTACACCTTC
CASSLDRSNYGYTF
>TRBJ2-3|NA|NA|TRBV29-1
TGCAGCGTTGAGGGGGGAGCTTCCGAAGATACGCAGTATTTT
CSVEGGASEDTQYF
>TRBJ2-7|TRBD2|NA|TRBV18
TGTGCCAGCTCACCACCCTTTAGCGGGAGCTACGAGCAGTACTTC
CASSPPFSGSYEQYF
>TRBJ1-2|NA|NA|TRBV19
TGTGCCAGTAGTACCACGTCGGTGGGCGGCTACACCTTC
CASSTTSVGGYTF
>TRBJ2-2|NA|NA|TRBV7-2
TGTGCCAGCAGCTTAGAAGGAGTAACCGGGGAGCTGTTTTTT
CASSLEGVTGELFF
>TRBJ1-5|NA|NA|TRBV19
TGTGCCAGTAATACAGGGTCGCATCAGCCCCAGCATTTT
CASNTGSHQPQHF
>TRBJ2-1|TRBD2|NA|TRBV19
TGTGCCAGTAGTCCGGGACTAGGTGAGAACAATGAGCAGTTCTTC
CASSPGLGENNEQFF
>TRBJ1-5|TRBD1|NA|TRBV5-6
TGTGCCAGCAGCTACGGACAGGGAGGGAATCAGCCCCAGCATTTT
CASSYGQGGNQPQHF
>TRBJ2-2|TRBD2|NA|TRBV10-3
TGTGCCATCAGCGGGGGGGGTCTCAACACCGGGGAGCTGTTTTTT
CAISGGGLNTGELFF
>TRBJ2-5|NA|NA|TRBV27
TGTGCCAGCAGTCCTCTTGGACAGATACAAGAGACCCAGTACTTC
CASSPLGQIQETQYF
>TRBJ2-7|TRBD2|NA|TRBV7-8
TGTGCCAGCAGCTTAGGGAGTAGCGGGGTCTACGAGCAGTACTTC
CASSLGSSGVYEQYF
>TRBJ2-2|TRBD1|NA|TRBV5-1
TGCGCCAGCAGCTCTGCCGGGACAGGACTCACCGGGGAGCTGTTTTTT
CASSSAGTGLTGELFF
>TRBJ2-1|TRBD2|NA|TRBV24-1
TGTGCCACCAGTGATCCGACTAGCGGTTCCTACAATGAGCAGTTCTTC
CATSDPTSGSYNEQFF
>TRBJ1-1|NA|once|TRBV5-1
TGCGCCAGCAGCTTGGCCTTGGGGCTATCGGAAGCTTTCTTT
CASSLALGLSEAFF
>TRBJ1-4|TRBD1|NA|TRBV3-1/TRBV3-2
TGTGCCAGCAGCCAAGACAGGGGGCATTATGAAAAACTGTTTTTT
CASSQDRGHYEKLFF
>TRBJ1-2|NA|NA|TRBV5-1
TGCGCCAGCAGCCGAGGGGAGGGCAACTATGGCTACACCTTC
CASSRGEGNYGYTF
>TRBJ2-7|NA|NA|TRBV4-3
TGCGCCAGCAGCCAAATGCTTCCGACAGCCGAGCAGTACTTC
CASSQMLPTAEQYF
>TRBJ1-3|NA|NA|TRBV5-1
TGCGCCAGCAGCCCGACAGGTACCAACTCTGGAAACACCATATATTTT
CASSPTGTNSGNTIYF
>TRBJ1-1|NA|NA|TRBV3-1/TRBV3-2
TGTGCCAGCAGCCGCCCCCCGGAGACTGAAGCTTTCTTT
CASSRPPETEAFF
>TRBJ1-5|NA|NA|TRBV19
TGTGCCAGTAGTATTACAGGGTATCAGCCCCAGCATTTT
CASSITGYQPQHF
>TRBJ2-1|TRBD1|NA|TRBV18
TGTGCCAGCTCACCACCTGACAGGGATATCTACAATGAGCAGTTCTTC
CASSPPDRDIYNEQFF
>TRBJ1-1|TRBD1|NA|TRBV6-5
TGTGCCAGCAGTCCCCGGGACAGGGGGACTGAAGCTTTCTTT
CASSPRDRGTEAFF
>TRBJ2-7|NA|NA|TRBV19
TGTGCCAGTAGTATGGGGTTACAGGGAATCGAGCAGTACTTC
CASSMGLQGIEQYF
>TRBJ2-2|TRBD2|NA|TRBV7-9
TGTGCCAGCAGCTTGGGACTAGCGGTCGGGGAGCTGTTTTTT
CASSLGLAVGELFF
>TRBJ1-6|NA|once|TRBV18
TGTGCCAGCTCACCCGCCGGCCAAGAGGCAAATTCACCCCTCCACTTT
CASSPAGQEANSPLHF
>TRBJ2-1|TRBD2|NA|TRBV19
TGTGCCAGTATGGGTCGTAGGACTAGCGGTTACAATGAGCAGTTCTTC
CASMGRRTSGYNEQFF
>TRBJ1-5|NA|NA|TRBV19
TGTGCCAGTAGTACGCTTTTGGCATCCCAGCATTTT
CASSTLLASQHF
>TRBJ2-3|TRBD2|NA|TRBV7-8
TGTGCCAGCAGCCGTCCTAGCGGGAGGGTGTCAGATACGCAGTATTTT
CASSRPSGRVSDTQYF
>TRBJ2-3|NA|once|TRBV12-5
TGTGCTAGTGGTTTGACGGGAGTCGCAGATACGCAGTATTTT
CASGLTGVADTQYF
>TRBJ2-3|TRBD2|NA|TRBV11-3
TGTGCCAGCAGTCCCCGGGGTAGCGGGAGTTCAGATACGCAGTATTTT
CASSPRGSGSSDTQYF
>TRBJ1-1|NA|NA|TRBV29-1
TGCAGCGTCCTCAAGGGGATGAACACTGAAGCTTTCTTT
CSVLKGMNTEAFF
>TRBJ1-3|NA|NA|TRBV19
TGTGCCAGTAGTATATGGGAAGGGAGCGGAAACACCATATATTTT
CASSIWEGSGNTIYF
>TRBJ2-2|NA|NA|TRBV13
TGTGCCAGCAGCCACAGGGACATCCCGAACACCGGGGAGCTGTTTTTT
CASSHRDIPNTGELFF
>TRBJ1-2|TRBD1|NA|TRBV2
TGTGCCAGCATAGAGACAGGGAGTGATGGCTACACCTTC
CASIETGSDGYTF
>TRBJ2-7|NA|NA|TRBV7-9
TGTGCCAGCACCCCGCTTGCTCTGGCCTCCTACGAGCAGTACTTC
CASTPLALASYEQYF
>TRBJ2-7|TRBD1|NA|TRBV7-9
TGTGCCAGCAGCGTCCCGGGACAGGGTCAGTCCTACGAGCAGTACTTC
CASSVPGQGQSYEQYF
>TRBJ2-5|TRBD2|NA|TRBV3-1/TRBV3-2
TGTGCCAGCAGCCAAGTCGAGCTAGCGGGGTACCAAGAGACCCAGTACTTC
CASSQVELAGYQETQYF
>TRBJ1-2|NA|NA|TRBV30
TGTGCCTGGAGTCCCTGGGCGGGGGATGGCTACACCTTC
CAWSPWAGDGYTF
>TRBJ1-1|NA|NA|TRBV6-6
TGTGCCAGCAGTTACTCGAGGTCCATGAACACTGAAGCTTTCTTT
CASSYSRSMNTEAFF
>TRBJ2-1|NA|NA|TRBV5-1
TGCGCCAGCAGTATTGAGCACCGAGGGAACGATGAGCAGTTCTTC
CASSIEHRGNDEQFF